The clone carrying this T cell receptor beta chain has just a few counts. The sample belongs to a study of shared clonotypes between healthy human individuals. About the study: A couple of women and three men aged 18 to 49 made up the donors. The study used three CD4 naive, three CD4 memory, two CD8 naive and one CD8 memory plate per donor.

Each of the donors was a healthy adult who was HIV-negative and had not had a recent acute infection or vaccination. Only in-frame clones appear in the TCRdb table, and some are missing; sequencing was by immunoSEQ multiplex PCR. This sample yields a few million clones, of which 80% to 95% are seen a single time; roughly 0.34% belongs to the top ten. This CDR3 has 14 residues. The germline CDR1 and CDR2 sequences are LNHDA and SQIVND (reference sequence). Trimming removed 7 bases from V and 5 bases from J, with 17 bases in between. The receptor's source is a man aged 18 to 30 in good health. Some clones in this sample may be carry-over from other donors' samples. Sequenced input: naive CD4+ T cells from PBMCs. The subset is: CD45RA+ positively selected. The chain links TRBV19 to TRBJ1-2; D is undetermined. CDR3 loop: CASNTHTYGYGYTF. In DNA, the CDR3 is TGTGCCAGTAACACACACACCTACGGTTATGGCTACACCTTC.